The present entry profiles one T cell receptor (beta chain) with its context. This specimen comes from a study of cytomegalovirus exposure and HLA in healthy donors. Use of 60 Vbeta and 13 Jbeta primers characterized the PCR. The method was immunoSEQ multiplex PCR; TCRdb's version includes in-frame clones alone and lacks a portion of them. The data hold under 200,000 clones, with more than 70% observed a single time. The CDR3 has 13 residues. Germline V lookup: CDR1 SGHRS, CDR2 YFSETQ. Between the trimmed V and J ends, which lost 3 bases and 7 bases, there was a span of 11 bases. The receptor's source is a boy aged 2 to 10 in good health and CMV-seronegative. Input material: PBMCs. The chain links TRBV5-1 to TRBJ2-1, with D possibly TRBD1 on 6 matching bases. For the CDR3, the DNA is TGCGCCAGCAGCTGGACCCAGGGGAATGAGCAGTTCTTC. This gives the protein CASSWTQGNEQFF.